Listed below are T cell receptor beta chains from one sample, sequenced in a study of blood T cell repertoires in COVID-19. The data were produced by immunoSEQ multiplex PCR, yet TCRdb's version contains in-frame clones alone and is incomplete. The data contain about 94,000 clones, roughly 86% of them seen just once; the ten biggest clones take up 7.4%. The sequencing sample was made of peripheral blood. Receptors originate from a human donor with acute or convalescent COVID-19. The donor label of this sample is uncertain. The CDR3 runs from the conserved cysteine through the conserved F or W. The order of the fields is V gene, clone size, D gene, J gene, CDR3 protein, CDR3 DNA. D genes are given only for firm matches. Clone size, where shown, is once, few, many, or a class for clones that have expanded.

V gene: TRBV7-8; clone size: .; D gene: .; J gene: TRBJ1-6; CDR3 protein: CASSLGARSSYNSPLHF; CDR3 DNA: TGTGCCAGCAGCTTAGGGGCCAGAAGCTCCTATAATTCACCCCTCCACTTT
V gene: TRBV5-5; clone size: .; D gene: TRBD1; J gene: TRBJ1-2; CDR3 protein: CASSEPGQGLGGYTF; CDR3 DNA: TGTGCCAGCAGCGAGCCGGGACAGGGGTTGGGTGGCTACACCTTC
V gene: TRBV29-1; clone size: .; D gene: .; J gene: TRBJ2-7; CDR3 protein: CSIEIYSGSYEQYF; CDR3 DNA: TGCAGCATTGAGATCTACTCAGGCTCCTACGAGCAGTACTTC
V gene: TRBV10-3; clone size: .; D gene: .; J gene: TRBJ1-1; CDR3 protein: CAISELGGGGTEAFF; CDR3 DNA: TGTGCCATCAGTGAGCTTGGGGGCGGGGGCACTGAAGCTTTCTTT
V gene: TRBV7-3; clone size: .; D gene: .; J gene: TRBJ2-3; CDR3 protein: CASSASTATDTQYF; CDR3 DNA: TGTGCCAGCAGCGCAAGCACAGCTACAGATACGCAGTATTTT
V gene: TRBV4-1; clone size: .; D gene: TRBD2; J gene: TRBJ2-3; CDR3 protein: CASSHDPETSQSTDTQYF; CDR3 DNA: TGCGCCAGCAGCCATGATCCGGAGACTAGCCAGAGCACAGATACGCAGTATTTT
V gene: TRBV18; clone size: .; D gene: TRBD1; J gene: TRBJ1-4; CDR3 protein: CASSRQGSNEKLFF; CDR3 DNA: TGTGCCAGCTCACGACAGGGTTCTAATGAAAAACTGTTTTTT
V gene: TRBV24-1; clone size: .; D gene: .; J gene: TRBJ2-3; CDR3 protein: CATSDHTRGSTDTQYF; CDR3 DNA: TGTGCCACCAGTGACCATACCAGGGGAAGCACAGATACGCAGTATTTT
V gene: TRBV9; clone size: .; D gene: .; J gene: TRBJ1-4; CDR3 protein: CASSVGGHSNEKLFF; CDR3 DNA: TGTGCCAGCAGCGTAGGGGGGCACAGTAATGAAAAACTGTTTTTT
V gene: TRBV10-3; clone size: .; D gene: .; J gene: TRBJ1-1; CDR3 protein: CAIRAALNTEAFF; CDR3 DNA: TGTGCCATCAGGGCCGCCTTGAACACTGAAGCTTTCTTT
V gene: TRBV30; clone size: .; D gene: .; J gene: TRBJ1-5; CDR3 protein: CAWGNRVGQPQHF; CDR3 DNA: TGTGCCTGGGGTAACAGGGTAGGTCAGCCCCAGCATTTT
V gene: TRBV4-1; clone size: .; D gene: TRBD1; J gene: TRBJ1-4; CDR3 protein: CASSQDRATNEKLFF; CDR3 DNA: TGCGCCAGCAGCCAGGACAGGGCGACTAATGAAAAACTGTTTTTT
V gene: TRBV2; clone size: .; D gene: TRBD1; J gene: TRBJ1-5; CDR3 protein: CASDWTGDNQPQHF; CDR3 DNA: TGTGCCAGCGATTGGACAGGGGACAATCAGCCCCAGCATTTT
V gene: TRBV10-2; clone size: .; D gene: .; J gene: TRBJ1-5; CDR3 protein: CASSESGGSNQPQHF; CDR3 DNA: TGCGCCAGCAGTGAGTCGGGAGGGAGCAATCAGCCCCAGCATTTT
V gene: TRBV18; clone size: .; D gene: TRBD1; J gene: TRBJ1-1; CDR3 protein: CASSLGQGTEAFF; CDR3 DNA: TGTGCCAGCTCGCTAGGACAGGGGACTGAAGCTTTCTTT
V gene: TRBV5-4; clone size: few; D gene: TRBD1; J gene: TRBJ1-5; CDR3 protein: CASSSTGTGSNQPQHF; CDR3 DNA: TGTGCCAGCAGCTCCACCGGGACAGGAAGCAATCAGCCCCAGCATTTT
V gene: TRBV9; clone size: .; D gene: TRBD1; J gene: TRBJ1-1; CDR3 protein: CASSVGPGQKNTEAFF; CDR3 DNA: TGTGCCAGCAGCGTGGGACCGGGACAGAAGAACACTGAAGCTTTCTTT
V gene: TRBV4-1; clone size: .; D gene: TRBD2; J gene: TRBJ2-3; CDR3 protein: CASSQKDGSGGPRGDTQYF; CDR3 DNA: TGCGCCAGCAGCCAAAAGGACGGCAGCGGGGGCCCCCGAGGCGATACGCAGTATTTT
V gene: TRBV5-1; clone size: .; D gene: TRBD1; J gene: TRBJ2-7; CDR3 protein: CASSLGDRVPEQYF; CDR3 DNA: TGCGCCAGCAGCTTGGGAGACAGGGTCCCCGAGCAGTACTTC
V gene: TRBV7-3; clone size: .; D gene: .; J gene: TRBJ1-1; CDR3 protein: CASSLLGVNTEAFF; CDR3 DNA: TGTGCCAGCAGCTTACTGGGCGTGAACACTGAAGCTTTCTTT
V gene: TRBV9; clone size: .; D gene: TRBD2; J gene: TRBJ2-7; CDR3 protein: CASSVAGGREQYF; CDR3 DNA: TGTGCCAGCAGCGTAGCGGGGGGGCGCGAGCAGTACTTC